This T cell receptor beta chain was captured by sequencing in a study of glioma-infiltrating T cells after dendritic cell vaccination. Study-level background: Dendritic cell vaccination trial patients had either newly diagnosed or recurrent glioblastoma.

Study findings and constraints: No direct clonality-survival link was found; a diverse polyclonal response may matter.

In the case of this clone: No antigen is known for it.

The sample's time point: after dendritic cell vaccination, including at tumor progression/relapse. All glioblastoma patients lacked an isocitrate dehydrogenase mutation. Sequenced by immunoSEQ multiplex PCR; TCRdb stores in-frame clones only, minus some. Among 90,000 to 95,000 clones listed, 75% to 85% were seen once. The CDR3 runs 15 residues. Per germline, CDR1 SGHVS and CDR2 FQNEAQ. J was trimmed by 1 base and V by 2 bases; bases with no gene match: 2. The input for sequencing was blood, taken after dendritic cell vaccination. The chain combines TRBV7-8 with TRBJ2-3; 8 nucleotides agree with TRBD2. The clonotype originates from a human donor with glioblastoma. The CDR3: CASSLRREGTDTQYF. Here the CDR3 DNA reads TGTGCCAGCAGCTTAAGGCGGGAGGGCACAGATACGCAGTATTTT. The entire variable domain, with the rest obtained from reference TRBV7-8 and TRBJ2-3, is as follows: GAGVSQSPRYKVAKRGQDVALRCDPISGHVSLFWYQQALGQGPEFLTYFQNEAQLDKSGLPSDRFFAERPEGSVSTLKIQRTQQEDSAVYLCASSLRREGTDTQYFGPGTRLTVL.